This TCR beta chain was profiled in a study of blood T cell repertoires in COVID-19. Study-wide background: From T cells, B-cell-depleted T cells, or PBMCs came the material, which was cDNA or gDNA.

Germline CDR1 LNHDA, CDR2 SQIVND (reference sequence). With 4 bases removed from V and 3 bases from J, the gap between germline ends came to 13 bases. There are 14 residues in the CDR3. In the authors' workflow: Researchers report that nucleated cell counts were estimated from reference gene primer amplification. The table came from immunoSEQ multiplex PCR; TCRdb's copy has only in-frame clones and leaves some out. V and J calls and clone size are copied from that table; D and trimming were computed from the DNA. The table records around 200,000 clones, under 90% of them present only once. The clonotype comes from a man aged 35-49 years with acute or convalescent COVID-19. The chain links TRBV19 to TRBJ2-7, with no clear D. Sequences were obtained from peripheral blood. The CDR3 sequence is CASSRSSDLYEQYF. DNA of the CDR3: TGTGCCAGTAGTAGATCCAGCGACCTCTACGAGCAGTACTTC.